Following are 16 T cell receptor beta chains from one sample sequenced in a study of CD8+CD57+ T cells in acquired aplastic anemia. The study profiled TCR beta VDJ and CDR3 using genomic DNA as template. One entry per CDR3 protein results from TCRdb running MiXCR on the reads. The sample consists of about half a million distinct CDR3 sequences, more than 25% of them appearing once. The sequenced patients had an expansion of CD8+CD57+ cells seen by flow cytometry. Sequenced input: sorted CD4+, CD8+, or CD8+CD57+ T cells (not recorded which) from PBMCs. Source of these receptors: a human donor with aplastic anemia.

In this sample, this clonotype turned up many times. The CDR3 DNA follows: TGTGCCACCAGTGATTTAGGTGGGAGGGCCGACACCGGGGAGCTGTTTTTT. It encodes CATSDLGGRADTGELFF. V is TRBV24-1 and J is TRBJ2-2; 7 bases line up with TRBD2. CDR1 and CDR2 (germline): KGHDR, SFDVKD. With 1 base clipped from V and 3 bases from J, the junction kept 7 bases outside the gene matches. The length of the CDR3 is 17 residues.

J is TRBJ1-2 and V is TRBV7-2; TRBD1 might be the D (5 bases). V lost 0 bases and J 6 bases, leaving 17 bases between the germline ends. This CDR3 has 16 residues. Germline V CDR1 and CDR2: SGHTA, FQGNSA. The chain's CDR3 is CASSLAELGTGHGYTF. DNA for the CDR3: TGTGCCAGCAGCTTAGCGGAACTTGGAACAGGACATGGCTACACCTTC.

This clonotype was seen at least ten times. As DNA, the CDR3 is TGTGCCAGCACCCGACTAGGGGATGACATTCAGTACTTC. Translated: CASTRLGDDIQYF. This chain joins TRBV2 and TRBJ2-4; TRBD2 is a possible D gene (6 bases). Trimming stripped 7 bases from V and 8 bases from J, with 15 bases between. Per germline, CDR1 SNHLY and CDR2 FYNNEI. CDR3 size: 13 residues.

J is TRBJ2-1 and V is TRBV4-2; TRBD2 matches at 9 bases. V lost 4 bases and J lost 9; bases outside the gene matches: 10. The germline CDR1 and CDR2 sequences are LGHNA and YNFKEQ. The length of the CDR3 is 15 residues. The CDR3: CASSPRRGGIGEQFF. The CDR3, as DNA: TGTGCCAGCAGCCCTCGGCGGGGGGGCATAGGTGAGCAGTTCTTC.

This clonotype showed up just a few times. This chain uses TRBV5-1 with TRBJ2-2; 12 nucleotides match TRBD1. V lost 4 bases and J lost 7; bases outside the gene matches: 8. This CDR3 has 16 amino acids. Germline V gives CDR1 SGHRS, CDR2 YFSETQ. CDR3 loop: CASSNRDRGRDGELFF. The CDR3 nucleotides read TGCGCCAGCAGCAACCGGGACAGGGGGCGTGACGGGGAGCTGTTTTTT.

This clonotype has more than one count but fewer than ten. One junction end disagrees with the germline gene, perhaps due to a read error. The rearrangement links TRBV20-1 to TRBJ2-3; perhaps D is TRBD1 or TRBD2 (5 bases each). Per germline, CDR1 DFQATT and CDR2 SNEGSKA (reference sequence). The CDR3 extends over 12 amino acids. The chain's CDR3 is CGAGLLRGTQYF. CDR3 nucleotide sequence: TGCGGTGCTGGACTGCTGAGGGGTACGCAGTATTTT.

In the case of this clonotype: One end of the junction fails to match germline, which may point to a read error. The chain links TRBV2 to TRBJ2-7, with D unresolved. This CDR3 spans 12 amino acids. The germline V gene encodes CDR1 SNHLY and CDR2 FYNNEI. As DNA, the CDR3 is TGTGCCAGTTATCTTAGACCGGCCGAGCAGTGCTTC. The encoded protein is CASYLRPAEQCF.

The chain combines TRBV29-1 with TRBJ1-2, with 8 bases identical to TRBD1. In germline, CDR1 is SQVTM, CDR2 ANQGSEA. Losses at the gene ends were 4 bases for V and 8 bases for J; bases not matched to a gene: 6. The CDR3 covers 12 residues. The CDR3 spells CSVGDRGVGYTF. CDR3 nucleotide sequence: TGCAGCGTTGGCGACAGGGGCGTAGGCTACACCTTC.

The J gene is TRBJ2-5, the V gene TRBV12-5; no clear D. The V end was cut by 0 bases, the J end by 0 bases, with 14 bases between. The CDR3 covers 17 residues. CDR1 LGHNT and CDR2 FRNRAP come from the germline V gene. The CDR3 DNA is TGTGCTAGTGGTTTGGTACGTTCTGACCTGGACCAAGAGACCCAGTACTTC. It translates to CASGLVRSDLDQETQYF.

This sequence joins TRBV7-8 and TRBJ2-5; TRBD2 agrees at 8 bases. The length of the CDR3 is 16 residues. CDR1 and CDR2 from the germline V gene are SGHVS and FQNEAQ. After removal of 6 bases from V and 0 bases from J, the junction contained 9 bases not matched to a gene. In DNA, the CDR3 is TGTGCCAGCAGTTCCAGAGGTAGCGGGGACCAAGAGACCCAGTACTTC. Its translation: CASSSRGSGDQETQYF.

The rearrangement joins TRBV18 to TRBJ2-7; 12 bases fit TRBD2. This CDR3 is built from 17 residues. The germline CDR1 and CDR2 sequences are KGHSH and LQKENI. V trimming: 2 bases; J trimming: 3 bases; junction bases outside the gene matches: 8. The CDR3 loop reads CASSPKTSGSFGYEQYF. In nucleotides, the CDR3 is TGTGCCAGCTCACCAAAGACTAGCGGGAGTTTTGGCTACGAGCAGTACTTC. The complete variable domain, with remaining parts taken from reference TRBV18 and TRBJ2-7, reads NAGVMQNPRHLVRRRGQEARLRCSPMKGHSHVYWYRQLPEEGLKFMVYLQKENIIDESGMPKERFSAEFPKEGPSILRIQQVVRGDSAAYFCASSPKTSGSFGYEQYFGPGTRLTVT.

As for this clonotype: A much larger clone lies one base from this, so it may be a read error. This chain links TRBV2 with TRBJ1-2; D not resolved. V was clipped by 6 bases and J by 9 bases, with 17 bases between them. CDR3 length: 13 residues. Germline V CDR1 and CDR2: SNHLY, FYNNEI. CDR3 protein: CASRSLGDGSYTF. The CDR3 region has the DNA TGTGCCAGCAGATCCTTGGGCGATGGGAGCTACACCTTC.

This clonotype was observed a handful of times. This clone may be a read error of a much larger clone one base away. V gene TRBV10-1 combines with J gene TRBJ1-1, with a possible D match to TRBD1 (5 bases). CDR3 length: 13 amino acids. The V gene's germline CDR1 is WNHNN and CDR2 SYGVQD (reference sequence). The CDR3 nucleotides read TGCGCCAGCAGTGAGGGTCTTGGGACTGGAGCTTTCTTT. It translates to CASSEGLGTGAFF.

CDR3 sequence: CASSENLRTGGPGETQYF. Here the CDR3 DNA reads TGCGCCAGCAGTGAGAATTTAAGGACAGGGGGCCCCGGGGAGACCCAGTACTTC. The V call is TRBV10-2, the J call TRBJ2-5, with 11 nucleotides matching TRBD1. This CDR3 spans 18 amino acids. J was trimmed by 5 bases and V by 2 bases; bases with no gene match: 13. Germline V gene sequence: CDR1 WSHSY, CDR2 SAAADI.

This clonotype was observed at least ten times. J is TRBJ1-5 and V is TRBV20-1; TRBD1 agrees at 7 bases. The CDR3 contains 13 residues. V dropped 5 bases and J dropped 3; count of bases not matched to a gene: 4. Germline values: CDR1 DFQATT, CDR2 SNEGSKA (reference sequence). The CDR3 region is CSASTGHNQPQHF. DNA for the CDR3: TGCAGTGCTTCGACAGGGCACAATCAGCCCCAGCATTTT.

The CDR3 here is CASSLEQGQNYGYTF. The CDR3, as DNA: TGTGCCAGCAGCTTGGAGCAGGGGCAGAACTATGGCTACACCTTC. The chain carries TRBV5-5 and TRBJ1-2; D is perhaps TRBD1 (6 bases). Trimming removed 0 bases at V and 2 bases at J, with 11 bases between. The germline V gene encodes CDR1 SGHKS and CDR2 YYEKEE (reference sequence). The CDR3 sequence is 15 residues long. Supplemented by reference TRBV5-5 and TRBJ1-2, the full variable domain reads DAGVTQSPTHLIKTRGQQVTLRCSPISGHKSVSWYQQVLGQGPQFIFQYYEKEERGRGNFPDRFSARQFPNYSSELNVNALLLGDSALYLCASSLEQGQNYGYTFGSGTRLTVV.